The entry that follows covers one T cell receptor beta chain sequence. Its specificity is not known. TCRdb's copy holds only in-frame clones and misses some; the assay was immunoSEQ multiplex PCR. Of roughly 150,000 clones in the sample, roughly 90% were seen once. This record belongs to a study of T cell responses to AZD1222 COVID-19 vaccine. About the study: Second-dose schedules of about 4 or about 12 weeks were combined. Notes on the study in general: Close to half of all spike-specific TCRs reportedly target regions of the variants that are unmutated.

CDR1 and CDR2 (germline): LGHNA, YNFKEQ. The CDR3 is 13 amino acids. V lost 0 bases, J lost 14 bases, and 16 bases lay in between. The chain joins TRBV4-2 to TRBJ1-1; D is unclear. The origin of this receptor is an adult in good health. The sample in question was peripheral blood, obtained on day 0 of AZD1222 vaccination. In DNA, the CDR3 is TGTGCCAGCAGCCAAGATCTTAGTCCTCCTGTATTCTTT. Protein sequence: CASSQDLSPPVFF.